Listed here are 32 T cell receptor beta chains from one sample, sequenced in a study of T-cell memory formation after mild COVID-19. Via MiXCR, TCRdb re-called the 5' RACE reads, giving one row per CDR3 protein. Of under 90,000 distinct CDR3 sequences listed, about 15% are singletons. Source material: PBMCs or a T cell subset sorted from them (not recorded which). Receptor source: an adult woman who had mild COVID-19 (a few samples of this study predate the infection). Cell type and time point are not known.

The chain uses TRBV24-1 and TRBJ2-1; D unresolved. The germline V gene encodes CDR1 KGHDR and CDR2 SFDVKD. The CDR3 loop spans 14 amino acids. The V end was cut by 2 bases, the J end by 7 bases, with 11 bases between. The CDR3 DNA is TGTGCCACCAGTGATTCGGTTAAGGCGAATGAGCAGTTCTTC. It is translated as CATSDSVKANEQFF.

The chain combines TRBV15 with TRBJ1-2, with D unclear. This CDR3 has 12 amino acids. V was clipped by 5 bases and J by 8 bases, with 12 bases between them. Germline V CDR1 and CDR2: LNHNV, YYDKDF (reference sequence). The DNA of the CDR3 is TGTGCCACCAGCTCCCGACTCGGCGGCTACACCTTC. Protein: CATSSRLGGYTF.

This clonotype was counted a single time. The chain carries TRBV6-2 or TRBV6-3 and TRBJ1-2; TRBD1 is a possible D gene (6 bases). The length of the CDR3 is 15 residues. Germline V gene lookup returns CDR1 MNHEY and CDR2 SVGEGT. The V and J ends lost 5 bases and 0 bases respectively, with 13 bases between them. The CDR3 is CASSPTGNANYGYTF. The DNA of the CDR3 is TGTGCCAGCAGTCCGACAGGAAATGCTAACTATGGCTACACCTTC.

V gene TRBV7-3 combines with J gene TRBJ2-3; 9 nucleotides align to TRBD2. CDR1 and CDR2 (germline): SGHTA, FQGTGA. This CDR3 is built from 18 residues. V lost 2 bases and J lost 2; bases outside the gene matches: 11. The chain's CDR3 is CASSLQAGGTSITDTQYF. CDR3 DNA sequence: TGTGCCAGCAGCTTACAAGCGGGAGGAACCTCTATCACAGATACGCAGTATTTT.

This rearrangement joins TRBV24-1 to TRBJ1-2; D is perhaps TRBD1 (5 bases). The V end was cut by 2 bases, the J end by 3 bases, with 21 bases between. This CDR3 is built from 18 residues. Germline CDR1 and CDR2: KGHDR and SFDVKD. CDR3 bases: TGTGCCACCAGTGATTCACGCCTAACTATCCTCAGGGACTATGGCTACACCTTC. As protein: CATSDSRLTILRDYGYTF.

This clonotype was seen a handful of times. The chain joins TRBV12-3 or TRBV12-4 to TRBJ2-5; the D gene is possibly TRBD2 (5 bases). The CDR3 has 14 residues. Trimming removed 5 bases from V and 4 bases from J, with 14 bases in between. This CDR3 reads CASSLLLVGETQYF. The CDR3 coding sequence is TGTGCCAGCAGTCTTCTACTAGTCGGAGAGACCCAGTACTTC.

This clonotype occurred many times. The V and J genes are TRBV9 and TRBJ2-5, with D perhaps matching TRBD2 (5 bases). Germline loops: CDR1 SGDLS, CDR2 YYNGEE. This CDR3 is 14 amino acids long. V lost 0 bases and J 5 bases, leaving 11 bases between the germline ends. CDR3 loop: CASSVDLAGETQYF. The CDR3, as DNA: TGTGCCAGCAGCGTAGATCTAGCAGGCGAGACCCAGTACTTC.

In its sample, this clonotype was seen a few times. The V call is TRBV7-6, the J call TRBJ2-7, with TRBD2 identical over 11 bases. V gave up 6 bases and J gave up 4 bases; unmatched junction bases: 5. Looked up from germline, CDR1 is SGHVS and CDR2 is FNYEAQ. The CDR3 is made up of 14 amino acids. The CDR3, as DNA: TGTGCCAGCAGTACTAGCGGGAGCCAATACGAGCAGTACTTC. Encoded protein: CASSTSGSQYEQYF.

The chain uses TRBV14 and TRBJ2-1, with 7 bases that match TRBD1. The V gene's germline CDR1 is SGHDN and CDR2 FVKESK. V shed 6 bases and J 8 bases; nucleotides not matched to a gene: 13. CDR3 length equals 15 residues. The CDR3 DNA sequence: TGTGCCAGCAGGTCCTCGACAGGGTATGGGGATGAGCAGTTCTTC. This encodes CASRSSTGYGDEQFF.

The sample holds a few counts of this clonotype. For the CDR3, the DNA is TGTGCCAGCAGCTTATATTCCGGACGCGGGGGCGAGCAGTTCTTC. This encodes CASSLYSGRGGEQFF. The V gene is TRBV7-9, the J gene TRBJ2-1; a possible D gene is TRBD2 (7 bases). Trimming stripped 2 bases from V and 10 bases from J, with 18 bases between. The germline V gene has CDR1 SEHNR and CDR2 FQNEAQ (reference sequence). The CDR3 length is 15 residues.

This clonotype was detected a few times. V is TRBV15 and J is TRBJ2-1, with 9 bases fitting TRBD1. The germline CDR1 and CDR2 sequences are LNHNV and YYDKDF (reference sequence). The trim removed 6 bases at V and 7 bases at J, leaving 7 bases unmatched. The CDR3 is 14 amino acids. The CDR3 sequence is CATRLDRGWNEQFF. The CDR3 DNA follows: TGTGCCACCAGGTTGGACAGGGGATGGAATGAGCAGTTCTTC.

The rearrangement uses TRBV7-9 and TRBJ1-1; 7 positions match TRBD1. From germline, CDR1 is SEHNR and CDR2 FQNEAQ (reference sequence). This CDR3 has 14 residues. V shed 3 bases, J shed 3 bases, and the junction held 4 bases outside the gene matches. The DNA for the CDR3 is TGTGCCAGCAGCTTTGCAGGGGGGGACACTGAAGCTTTCTTT. Its protein is CASSFAGGDTEAFF.

The chain recombines TRBV20-1 with TRBJ2-1; TRBD2 matches 7 bases. Trimming cost V 4 bases and J 0 bases; bases outside gene matches: 9. This CDR3 is 16 amino acids long. Germline loops: CDR1 DFQATT, CDR2 SNEGSKA (reference sequence). The CDR3 reads CSAILAAVSSYNEQFF. The CDR3 DNA reads as TGCAGTGCTATTCTAGCGGCCGTTAGCTCCTACAATGAGCAGTTCTTC.

This clonotype was seen more than once but under ten times. The chain links TRBV7-9 to TRBJ2-2; D gene ambiguous. CDR3 length: 15 amino acids. Germline CDR1 is SEHNR and CDR2 is FQNEAQ (reference sequence). The ends were cut back, 5 bases at V and 6 bases at J, with 16 bases in the middle. CDR3 loop: CASSPTGRWSGELFF. As DNA, the CDR3 is TGTGCCAGCAGCCCCACGGGCCGGTGGTCCGGGGAGCTGTTTTTT.

This clonotype was found a few times. The chain is built from TRBV20-1 and TRBJ2-7; D is unresolved. The CDR3 covers 13 residues. Germline values: CDR1 DFQATT, CDR2 SNEGSKA (reference sequence). Deletions cut 3 bases from V and 0 bases from J, with 9 bases between. CDR3 residues: CSARELSSYEQYF. DNA for the CDR3: TGCAGTGCTAGGGAGCTTAGCTCCTACGAGCAGTACTTC.

The chain carries TRBV6-6 and TRBJ1-2, with TRBD1 matching over 9 bases. The J segment lost 6 bases and the V segment lost 0 bases, leaving 8 bases of the junction unmatched. The germline gives CDR1 MNHNY, CDR2 SVGAGI (reference sequence). This CDR3 contains 16 residues. CDR3 region: CASSYSPGQGDDGYTF. Here the CDR3 DNA reads TGTGCCAGCAGTTACTCGCCGGGACAGGGTGACGATGGCTACACCTTC.

This clonotype was picked up many times. The J gene is TRBJ2-4, the V gene TRBV9; D gene unclear. The CDR3 runs 14 residues. Germline V gene lookup returns CDR1 SGDLS and CDR2 YYNGEE. Trimming removed 3 bases from V and 0 bases from J, with 7 bases in between. CDR3 sequence: CASSADLAKNIQYF. The DNA of the CDR3 is TGTGCCAGCAGCGCCGACTTAGCCAAAAACATTCAGTACTTC.

This CDR3 reads CASSPNGDRSLYEQYF. CDR3 DNA sequence: TGTGCCAGCAGCCCTAACGGCGACAGGTCCCTTTACGAGCAGTACTTC. V gene TRBV12-3 or TRBV12-4 combines with J gene TRBJ2-7, with D maybe TRBD1 (6 bases). V was pared by 6 bases and J by 4 bases, with 22 bases between. The CDR3 loop spans 16 amino acids.

This clonotype has only a few counts. The CDR3 reads CATSRDLGTLKGYTF. Here the CDR3 DNA reads TGTGCCACCAGCAGAGATCTCGGGACACTTAAGGGCTACACCTTC. This sequence joins TRBV15 and TRBJ1-2; TRBD1 might be the D (6 bases). CDR1 is LNHNV, CDR2 YYDKDF, per germline (reference sequence). V was shortened by 0 bases and J by 8 bases, with 16 bases between the two germline ends. This CDR3 has 15 residues.

This clonotype has more than one count but fewer than ten. V usage is TRBV7-9 and J usage is TRBJ2-3, with TRBD1 matching over 9 bases. Per germline, CDR1 SEHNR and CDR2 FQNEAQ (reference sequence). V was pared by 6 bases and J by 14 bases, with 9 bases of the junction left unmatched. CDR3 size: 12 residues. In DNA form, the CDR3 reads TGTGCCAGCAGTTACCGGGACAGGGAATTGTATTTT. Protein sequence: CASSYRDRELYF.

The chain recombines TRBV30 with TRBJ2-5; 7 bases line up with TRBD1. Germline values: CDR1 GTSNPN, CDR2 SVGIG (reference sequence). V was pared by 2 bases and J by 4 bases, with 10 bases of the junction left unmatched. The CDR3 runs 15 residues. CDR3 coding DNA: TGTGCCTGGAGTCTTTTTGGACAGGACGGAGAGACCCAGTACTTC. This codes for CAWSLFGQDGETQYF.

This clonotype was counted a few times. This chain connects TRBV2 to TRBJ2-5; D is uncertain. Germline CDR1 SNHLY, CDR2 FYNNEI. V gave up 1 base and J gave up 2 bases, with 11 bases separating them. There are 15 residues in the CDR3. CDR3 nucleotide sequence: TGTGCCAGCAGTGAAGGGGCGGAACCACAAGAGACCCAGTACTTC. This gives the protein CASSEGAEPQETQYF.

This sequence joins TRBV24-1 and TRBJ2-1, with D uncertain. Trimming removed 10 bases at V and 2 bases at J, with 11 bases between. Germline values: CDR1 KGHDR, CDR2 SFDVKD. CDR3 length: 13 residues. The CDR3 region is CATTDGAYNEQFF. The CDR3 DNA reads TGTGCCACGACGGACGGAGCCTACAATGAGCAGTTCTTC.

The chain joins TRBV4-1 to TRBJ2-1, with D maybe TRBD1 (5 bases). The CDR3 extends over 14 amino acids. Trimming cost V 1 base and J 6 bases, with 10 bases left between them. Germline values: CDR1 MGHRA, CDR2 YSYEKL. CDR3 in amino acids: CASSQVRGFNEQFF. CDR3 sequence (DNA): TGCGCCAGCAGCCAAGTTAGGGGTTTCAATGAGCAGTTCTTC.

The table lists this clonotype with a few counts. This chain joins TRBV7-2 and TRBJ1-5; tentative D call: TRBD1 (5 bases). The CDR3 consists of 16 residues. Looked up from germline, CDR1 is SGHTA and CDR2 is FQGNSA. The germline V and J ends were trimmed by 5 bases and 3 bases, with 17 bases remaining between them. The CDR3 nucleotides are TGTGCCAGCAGCCCCCCCGGGGGATCCCTCAATCAGCCCCAGCATTTT. It yields the protein CASSPPGGSLNQPQHF.

The V and J genes are TRBV13 and TRBJ2-1, with 10 bases matching TRBD2. Trimming cost V 3 bases and J 9 bases; bases outside gene matches: 8. The CDR3 is made up of 15 amino acids. Germline V gene lookup returns CDR1 PRHDT and CDR2 FYEKMQ (reference sequence). The CDR3, as DNA: TGTGCCAGCAGCTTTGGTCTAGCGGGAGAGGTTGAGCAGTTCTTC. This encodes CASSFGLAGEVEQFF. Filled out from reference TRBV13 and TRBJ2-1, the complete variable domain reads AAGVIQSPRHLIKEKRETATLKCYPIPRHDTVYWYQQGPGQDPQFLISFYEKMQSDKGSIPDRFSAQQFSDYHSELNMSSLELGDSALYFCASSFGLAGEVEQFFGPGTRLTVL.

This clonotype was counted only a few times. This rearrangement joins TRBV29-1 to TRBJ2-7; no reliable D call. Trimming shortened V by 1 base and J by 3 bases, and 7 bases separated the two germline ends. Germline V gives CDR1 SQVTM, CDR2 ANQGSEA. The CDR3 is 12 amino acids. This CDR3 reads CSVEVAIYEQYF. The CDR3 nucleotides read TGCAGCGTTGAAGTGGCTATCTACGAGCAGTACTTC.

This clonotype has a handful of counts. This chain joins TRBV4-3 and TRBJ2-7, with TRBD1 identical over 7 bases. V shed 1 base, J shed 7 bases, and the junction held 7 bases outside the gene matches. Germline V gives CDR1 LGHNA, CDR2 YSLEER. The CDR3 consists of 14 residues. Here the CDR3 DNA reads TGCGCCAGCAGCCAAGCGACAGCAGGGGGAGAGCAGTACTTC. This sequence encodes CASSQATAGGEQYF.

The sample holds many counts of this clonotype. The chain has TRBV20-1 and TRBJ2-1, with 9 nucleotides matching TRBD2. The J segment lost 8 bases and the V segment lost 0 bases, leaving 8 bases of the junction unmatched. Germline CDR1 reads DFQATT; CDR2 reads SNEGSKA (reference sequence). The CDR3 spans 15 residues. The CDR3: CSARDQGLAFDEQFF. In nucleotides, the CDR3 is TGCAGTGCTAGAGATCAGGGACTAGCCTTCGATGAGCAGTTCTTC.

The chain carries TRBV20-1 and TRBJ2-7; 8 bases are shared with TRBD1. The CDR3 consists of 13 residues. J gave up 3 bases and V 5 bases, and 6 bases lay outside the gene matches. Germline V gene sequence: CDR1 DFQATT, CDR2 SNEGSKA (reference sequence). CDR3 sequence (DNA): TGCAGTGCTCGTACAGGGGGAAACTACGAGCAGTACTTC. Its translation is CSARTGGNYEQYF.

This clonotype showed up just a few times. CDR3 sequence reads: CASSSQGEQPQHF. The CDR3 DNA sequence: TGTGCCAGCAGCTCCCAGGGGGAACAGCCCCAGCATTTT. This chain uses TRBV5-6 with TRBJ1-5; 7 positions match TRBD1. Germline V gene data show CDR1 as SGHDT and CDR2 as YYEEEE. V lost 3 bases and J lost 7; bases outside the gene matches: 4. The CDR3 has 13 amino acids.

The gene calls are TRBV9 and TRBJ2-7; 12 bases agree with TRBD2. Germline CDR1 is SGDLS and CDR2 is YYNGEE. The CDR3 spans 16 residues. V trimming: 3 bases; J trimming: 4 bases; junction bases outside the gene matches: 8. The CDR3, as DNA: TGTGCCAGCAGCGCGACCGGGACTAGCGGGCCATACGAGCAGTACTTC. Protein: CASSATGTSGPYEQYF.